The TCR beta chain under discussion was sequenced for a study of blood T cell repertoires in COVID-19. Study overall: Both acute and convalescent COVID-19 samples were obtained from the United States, Italy and Spain. PBMCs, B-cell-depleted T cells, or T cells provided the cDNA or gDNA that made up the material.

Some clones are missing from TCRdb's copy, which holds only in-frame ones; the method was immunoSEQ multiplex PCR. The sample shows roughly 270,000 clones, around 85% of them seen only once. This clone came up a few times. Two negative PCRs, clearance, or symptom resolution had been documented for recovered Cohort 3 donors. Specimen: PBMCs or T cells enriched from blood (not recorded which). This clonotype was obtained from a woman in her fifties or sixties who had recovered from COVID-19.

The CDR3 DNA follows: TGTGCCAGCAGCCCAGCCGGGACAGAAACCTACGAGCAGTACTTC. As protein: CASSPAGTETYEQYF. The J gene is TRBJ2-7, the V gene TRBV7-9; 7 bases are shared with TRBD1. The V gene end was trimmed by 5 bases and the J gene end by 2 bases; junction bases not matched to a gene: 9. The CDR3 contains 15 residues. Germline CDR1 and CDR2: SEHNR and FQNEAQ (reference sequence).